These T cell receptor beta chains were read from a single sample in a study of vaccination and CD4 T cells after COVID-19. TCRdb reprocessed the PCR reads via MiXCR and lists one record per CDR3 protein. The table has around 15,000 distinct CDR3 sequences, roughly a fifth seen once. Their recognized antigens are unknown. The sample here was CD4+ T cells from blood, cultured in vitro, taken before SARS-CoV-2 vaccination. Receptors were obtained from a human donor who received a COVID-19 vaccine. CDR3s include the opening cysteine and the closing phenylalanine or tryptophan. The order of the fields is clone size, CDR3 length, J gene, V gene, D gene, CDR3 protein, CDR3 DNA. The D gene is left open where the match is weak. The size of a clone is reported for some rows only, either as once, few or many, or as a class for expanded clones.

-,13,TRBJ1-1,TRBV30,-,CAWSVMLNTEAFF,TGTGCCTGGAGTGTAATGCTGAACACTGAAGCTTTCTTT
few,13,TRBJ2-5,TRBV6-1,-,CASSLGLQETQYF,TGTGCCAGCAGTCTGGGACTGCAAGAGACCCAGTACTTC
few,13,TRBJ1-1,TRBV24-1,-,CATSHRMNTEAFF,TGTGCCACCAGTCACAGGATGAACACTGAAGCTTTCTTT
few,16,TRBJ2-7,TRBV6-1,-,CASSHYTQGVDYEQYF,TGTGCCAGCAGTCATTATACTCAGGGAGTAGACTACGAGCAGTACTTC
-,15,TRBJ2-5,TRBV5-1,TRBD2,CASSLSGGAAETQYF,TGCGCCAGCAGCCTTAGCGGGGGGGCCGCGGAGACCCAGTACTTC
few,15,TRBJ1-2,TRBV7-2,-,CASSLAGGGAYGYTF,TGTGCCAGCAGCTTAGCGGGCGGGGGCGCATACGGCTACACCTTC
-,14,TRBJ1-2,TRBV12-3/TRBV12-4,TRBD1,CASSKTEQGDGYTF,TGTGCCAGCAGTAAAACGGAACAGGGGGATGGCTACACCTTC
-,16,TRBJ1-2,TRBV7-8,-,CASSLVGRGMDFGYTF,TGTGCCAGCAGCTTAGTAGGTCGGGGTATGGATTTTGGCTACACCTTC
-,14,TRBJ2-7,TRBV12-2,-,CASRLSGGVYEQYF,TGTGCAAGTCGTCTTAGCGGGGGGGTCTACGAGCAGTACTTC
-,15,TRBJ1-5,TRBV12-3/TRBV12-4,TRBD1,CASSPRGQFNQPQHF,TGTGCCAGCAGCCCTCGGGGACAGTTCAATCAGCCCCAGCATTTT
-,15,TRBJ1-4,TRBV12-3/TRBV12-4,TRBD1,CASSRWDRGDEKLFF,TGTGCCAGCAGCCGCTGGGACAGGGGAGATGAAAAACTGTTTTTT
few,16,TRBJ2-3,TRBV7-3,TRBD2,CASSLTSGGYTDTQYF,TGTGCCAGCAGCTTAACCAGCGGGGGGTACACAGATACGCAGTATTTT
-,16,TRBJ2-1,TRBV12-3/TRBV12-4,TRBD2,CASSLVSGGANNEQFF,TGTGCCAGCAGTCTCGTTAGCGGGGGGGCCAACAATGAGCAGTTCTTC
-,16,TRBJ1-1,TRBV5-1,-,CASSLGPVRPNTEAFF,TGCGCCAGCAGCTTGGGACCTGTGAGGCCTAACACTGAAGCTTTCTTT
few,17,TRBJ2-6,TRBV7-9,-,CASSPRGLTSGANVLTF,TGTGCCAGCAGCCCCCGAGGACTTACCTCTGGGGCCAACGTCCTGACTTTC
-,15,TRBJ2-1,TRBV2,TRBD2,CASISTSGGYNEQFF,TGTGCCAGCATTTCGACTAGCGGGGGATACAATGAGCAGTTCTTC
-,17,TRBJ1-2,TRBV5-1,TRBD1,CASSSYRGRSSNYGYTF,TGCGCCAGCAGCTCCTACAGGGGACGGTCCTCTAACTATGGCTACACCTTC
few,14,TRBJ1-1,TRBV10-3,TRBD1,CAISQQGVDTEAFF,TGTGCCATCAGTCAACAGGGGGTCGACACTGAAGCTTTCTTT
few,15,TRBJ2-7,TRBV10-2,TRBD1,CASSADRETAYEQYF,TGCGCCAGCAGTGCTGACAGGGAGACCGCCTACGAGCAGTACTTC
medium-sized,14,TRBJ1-2,TRBV19,-,CASEMGALGWGYTF,TGTGCCAGTGAGATGGGGGCGCTCGGTTGGGGCTACACCTTC
-,19,TRBJ2-1,TRBV6-1,TRBD1,CASRTTDLFLGTGNNEQFF,TGTGCCAGCAGGACGACTGACCTGTTTCTCGGGACAGGTAATAATGAGCAGTTCTTC
few,15,TRBJ1-1,TRBV15,-,CATSVSGRTATEAFF,TGTGCCACCAGCGTATCGGGAAGGACTGCCACTGAAGCTTTCTTT
-,15,TRBJ2-5,TRBV27,TRBD2,CASRQVAGVLETQYF,TGTGCCAGCAGACAAGTAGCGGGGGTATTAGAGACCCAGTACTTC
few,16,TRBJ2-6,TRBV19,TRBD1,CASSGQESSGANVLTF,TGTGCCAGTAGCGGACAGGAGAGCTCTGGGGCCAACGTCCTGACTTTC
medium-sized,13,TRBJ1-5,TRBV6-1,TRBD1,CASSLNRGEPQHF,TGTGCCAGCAGTCTTAACAGGGGAGAGCCCCAGCATTTT
few,17,TRBJ2-7,TRBV27,-,CASRVTGLLSKSYEQYF,TGTGCCAGCAGGGTAACAGGGTTACTATCCAAATCCTACGAGCAGTACTTC
-,17,TRBJ2-3,TRBV4-2,TRBD2,CASSQALAGGTTDTQYF,TGTGCCAGCAGCCAAGCCCTAGCGGGGGGTACCACAGATACGCAGTATTTT
-,17,TRBJ1-2,TRBV6-1,TRBD1,CASSPRQGIRTNYGYTF,TGTGCCAGCAGTCCCCGACAGGGAATCAGGACTAACTATGGCTACACCTTC
medium-sized,16,TRBJ1-1,TRBV7-8,TRBD1,CASSYYRDRGDTEAFF,TGTGCCAGCAGCTATTACCGGGACAGGGGAGACACTGAAGCTTTCTTT
-,15,TRBJ1-2,TRBV6-1,TRBD1,CASSQDRGFNYGYTF,TGTGCCAGCAGCCAAGACAGGGGGTTCAACTATGGCTACACCTTC
few,16,TRBJ2-3,TRBV30,-,CAWSITRRQYTDTQYF,TGTGCCTGGAGTATAACTCGAAGACAGTACACAGATACGCAGTATTTT
-,13,TRBJ2-7,TRBV20-1,TRBD1,CSAKQGDSYEQYF,TGCAGTGCTAAACAGGGGGACTCCTACGAGCAGTACTTC
few,14,TRBJ1-6,TRBV9,-,CASSVGQYTSPLHF,TGTGCCAGCAGCGTAGGACAGTATACCTCACCCCTCCACTTT
few,14,TRBJ2-7,TRBV20-1,-,CSAVLDGQTYEQYF,TGCAGTGCGGTGCTAGACGGACAGACCTACGAGCAGTACTTC